These 16 T cell receptor beta chains were all obtained from the same sample, sequenced in a study of blood T cell repertoires in COVID-19. Clones were sequenced by immunoSEQ multiplex PCR, and TCRdb holds only the in-frame ones, with some missing. The data show tens of thousands of clones, 89% seen once. Sample: peripheral blood. The receptors were gathered from a man aged 60 to 69 with COVID-19, enrolled during active disease.

The rearrangement links TRBV6-5 to TRBJ1-2; TRBD1 aligns across 10 bases. The germline gives CDR1 MNHEY, CDR2 SVGAGI. The CDR3 consists of 14 residues. Germline trimming cut 2 bases from V and 5 bases from J; bases unmatched to any gene: 2. The CDR3 reads CASSYRDRGYGYTF. The DNA of the CDR3 is TGTGCCAGCAGTTACCGGGACAGGGGATATGGCTACACCTTC.

V is TRBV6-5 and J is TRBJ1-4, with 9 bases matching TRBD1. Germline values: CDR1 MNHEY, CDR2 SVGAGI. V lost 5 bases to trimming and J lost 8 bases; unmatched junction nucleotides: 9. The CDR3 totals 15 residues. This chain's CDR3 is CASSPEGTGWEKLFF. The CDR3 DNA follows: TGTGCCAGCAGTCCGGAGGGGACAGGGTGGGAAAAACTGTTTTTT.

The J gene is TRBJ1-3, the V gene TRBV23-1; possibly TRBD1 for D (6 bases). TRBV23-1 is marked as an open reading frame, function uncertain. This CDR3 is built from 17 residues. The V end was cut by 3 bases, the J end by 2 bases, with 17 bases between. This CDR3 is CASSHPGVRGPGNTIYF. Here the CDR3 DNA reads TGCGCCAGCAGTCATCCAGGGGTGAGGGGTCCTGGAAACACCATATATTTT.

This clone was seen a few times. This rearrangement joins TRBV11-3 to TRBJ1-5; 8 bases are a match to TRBD1. V was clipped by 1 base and J by 2 bases; unmatched bases: 4. Germline V gene data show CDR1 as SGHNT and CDR2 as YENEEA. The CDR3 has 16 amino acids. CDR3 region: CASSLGTGKGNQPQHF. The CDR3 region has the DNA TGTGCCAGCAGCTTAGGGACAGGGAAGGGCAATCAGCCCCAGCATTTT.

The chain is built from TRBV7-2 and TRBJ2-1; possibly TRBD2 for D (6 bases). The CDR3 is 14 amino acids. CDR1 is SGHTA, CDR2 FQGNSA, per germline. Trimming took 3 bases from V and 4 from J, leaving 10 bases between them. The CDR3 loop reads CASSFGGTYNEQFF. The CDR3, as DNA: TGTGCCAGCAGCTTTGGCGGGACTTACAATGAGCAGTTCTTC.

This chain uses TRBV3-1 (or the pseudogene TRBV3-2) with TRBJ2-1, with TRBD2 identical over 7 bases. The CDR3 contains 17 residues. With V trimmed by 0 bases and J by 0 bases, 5 bases remained unmatched. Germline V gene sequence: CDR1 LGHDT, CDR2 YNNKEL (reference sequence). CDR3 nucleotides: TGTGCCAGCAGCCAAGATTCAGGCGGGAGCTCCTACAATGAGCAGTTCTTC. Translated, it gives CASSQDSGGSSYNEQFF.

The chain couples TRBV25-1 to TRBJ2-1; possible D gene TRBD1, 6 bases. Germline CDR1 MGHDK, CDR2 SYGVNS. The V and J ends lost 2 bases and 4 bases respectively, with 18 bases between them. CDR3 size: 17 residues. Here the CDR3 reads CASSEVTGRGWYNEQFF. For the CDR3, the DNA is TGTGCCAGCAGTGAAGTGACTGGCAGGGGATGGTACAATGAGCAGTTCTTC.

The chain is built from TRBV29-1 and TRBJ1-1; D might be TRBD1 (6 bases). This CDR3 region has 11 residues. The germline V gene encodes CDR1 SQVTM and CDR2 ANQGSEA. Between the trimmed V and J ends, which lost 6 bases and 4 bases, there was a span of 9 bases. CDR3 DNA: TGCAGCGTCCGACAGGTCACTGAAGCTTTCTTT. The encoded protein is CSVRQVTEAFF.

V usage is TRBV3-1 (or the pseudogene TRBV3-2) and J usage is TRBJ2-7, with a tentative D call TRBD1 (6 bases). V was pared by 1 base and J by 4 bases, with 11 bases between. The CDR3 is 14 amino acids. The germline gives CDR1 LGHDT, CDR2 YNNKEL (reference sequence). The CDR3 loop is CASSQGTEQYEQYF. The CDR3, as DNA: TGTGCCAGCAGCCAAGGGACAGAACAATACGAGCAGTACTTC.

Of note for this clone: Other DNA sequences within the sample encode an identical CDR3. The rearrangement uses TRBV28 and TRBJ1-5; maybe TRBD1 (6 bases). Germline V gene lookup returns CDR1 MDHEN and CDR2 SYDVKM. With 2 bases removed from V and 0 bases from J, the gap between germline ends came to 8 bases. This CDR3 region has 15 residues. The CDR3 DNA reads TGTGCCAGCAGTTTACCAGGGGATAGCAATCAGCCCCAGCATTTT. Its translation is CASSLPGDSNQPQHF.

V is TRBV19 and J is TRBJ2-1; TRBD1 might be the D (6 bases). Germline CDR1 reads LNHDA; CDR2 reads SQIVND (reference sequence). This CDR3 has 12 residues. V shed 8 bases and J shed 7 bases, with 12 bases lying between them. CDR3 protein: CASGQGWNEQFF. CDR3 in DNA: TGTGCCAGTGGGCAGGGGTGGAATGAGCAGTTCTTC.

The chain employs TRBV5-1 and TRBJ2-2, with 8 bases lining up with TRBD1. This CDR3 comprises 16 residues. With V trimmed by 1 base and J by 1 base, 3 bases remained unmatched. Per germline, CDR1 SGHRS and CDR2 YFSETQ. The CDR3 DNA reads TGCGCCAGCAGCTTGTTACAGGGGGAGAACACCGGGGAGCTGTTTTTT. Translated, it gives CASSLLQGENTGELFF.

This rearrangement joins TRBV4-2 to TRBJ1-6, with a possible D match to TRBD1 (5 bases). The CDR3 runs 14 residues. Trimming left V 2 bases short and J 14 bases short, with 16 bases between. Germline V gives CDR1 LGHNA, CDR2 YNFKEQ. The CDR3 sequence is CASSQPGDRETLHF. The CDR3 DNA is TGTGCCAGCAGCCAACCGGGGGATCGGGAGACCCTCCACTTT.

This clone was recorded only once. The chain uses TRBV21-1 and TRBJ2-7; the table's D call, TRBD2, has no DNA check behind it. TRBV21-1 is given as a pseudogene. This CDR3 is 11 amino acids long. CDR3 DNA: TGTGCCAGCAGCATCGGGTACGAGCAGTACTTC. Translation: CASSIGYEQYF.

The chain employs TRBV25-1 and TRBJ2-7; D is uncertain. The CDR3 loop spans 14 amino acids. V lost 3 bases and J 1 base, leaving 10 bases between the germline ends. Germline V CDR1 and CDR2: MGHDK, SYGVNS. The CDR3 spells CASSDVKRSYEQYF. In nucleotides, the CDR3 is TGTGCCAGCAGTGATGTTAAGAGATCCTACGAGCAGTACTTC.

The rearrangement uses TRBV12-5 and TRBJ1-3, with TRBD1 as a possible D gene (5 bases). There are 16 residues in the CDR3. CDR1 and CDR2 from the germline V gene are LGHNT and FRNRAP. The germline V and J ends were trimmed by 6 bases and 0 bases, with 15 bases remaining between them. The CDR3 DNA is TGTGCTAGTGGACCTTCTACAGGCATCTCTGGAAACACCATATATTTT. This sequence encodes CASGPSTGISGNTIYF. The entire variable domain, with the rest obtained from reference TRBV12-5 and TRBJ1-3, is as follows: DARVTQTPRHKVTEMGQEVTMRCQPILGHNTVFWYRQTMMQGLELLAYFRNRAPLDDSGMPKDRFSAEMPDATLATLKIQPSEPRDSAVYFCASGPSTGISGNTIYFGEGSWLTVV.